This T cell receptor (beta chain) was found in a study of blood T cell repertoires in COVID-19. Overall study: The cDNA or gDNA used as material had been derived from T cells, B-cell-depleted T cells, or PBMCs.

Some clones are missing from TCRdb's copy, which holds only in-frame ones; the method was immunoSEQ multiplex PCR. The sample carries 200,000 to 250,000 clones, roughly 84% recorded once. V gave up 2 bases and J gave up 7 bases, with 17 bases separating them. Per germline, CDR1 SGHTA and CDR2 FQGTGA. CDR3 length: 15 residues. This clonotype was sampled from a man aged 40-50 years with acute or convalescent COVID-19. V gene TRBV7-3 combines with J gene TRBJ2-5; D uncertain. What was sequenced was peripheral blood. For the CDR3, the DNA is TGTGCCAGCAGCTTAGCCGCCACCAACAGTCGGACCCAGTACTTC. Protein product: CASSLAATNSRTQYF.